This passage covers 31 T cell receptor beta chains from one sample sequenced in a study of CD8+ T cells in alopecia areata. The treatment denotes: oral pan-JAK inhibitor, 5-10 mg twice daily. It was cDNA, reverse transcribed from extracted RNA, that served as the sequencing template. Here immunoSEQ multiplex PCR was the method, and the copy in TCRdb shows in-frame clones only, minus some. Here the sample spans approximately 100,000 clones, 60% being singletons. The material was CD8+ T cells sorted from blood, obtained between weeks 55 and 65, from a patient treated with tofacitinib. The receptors here all came from a human donor with alopecia areata.

The gene calls are TRBV9 and TRBJ1-2; tentative D call: TRBD1 (6 bases). The V and J ends lost 0 bases and 5 bases respectively, with 14 bases between them. Germline V gives CDR1 SGDLS, CDR2 YYNGEE. The CDR3 totals 15 residues. This chain's CDR3 is CASSVATGGPYGYTF. The CDR3 coding sequence is TGTGCCAGCAGCGTAGCTACGGGGGGGCCTTATGGCTACACCTTC. Looking up the rest from reference TRBV9 and TRBJ1-2 gives the full variable domain: DSGVTQTPKHLITATGQRVTLRCSPRSGDLSVYWYQQSLDQGLQFLIQYYNGEERAKGNILERFSAQQFPDLHSELNLSSLELGDSALYFCASSVATGGPYGYTFGSGTRLTVV.

The chain combines TRBV14 with TRBJ2-5; 9 bases line up with TRBD2. The CDR3 spans 16 residues. V was pared by 5 bases and J by 2 bases, with 9 bases of the junction left unmatched. Germline V gene lookup returns CDR1 SGHDN and CDR2 FVKESK. CDR3 residues: CASSASGAIYQETQYF. CDR3 DNA: TGTGCCAGCAGCGCTAGCGGGGCAATCTATCAAGAGACCCAGTACTTC.

The chain links TRBV27 to TRBJ2-2; D is undetermined. This CDR3 is 13 amino acids long. Germline CDR1 is MNHEY and CDR2 is SMNVEV (reference sequence). V gave up 0 bases and J gave up 13 bases, with 12 bases separating them. CDR3 bases: TGTGCCAGCAGTTTATCGGTGGCAGGCGGGCTGTTTTTT. As protein: CASSLSVAGGLFF.

The CDR3 DNA reads as TGTGCCTGGAGTCAAATAGGGACCGGGGAGCTGTTTTTT. Translation: CAWSQIGTGELFF. This chain links TRBV30 with TRBJ2-2; the D is unclear. The CDR3 runs to 13 residues. Trimming pared 2 bases from V and 5 bases from J, leaving 9 bases between. CDR1 is GTSNPN and CDR2 is SVGIG in the germline V gene (reference sequence).

A few counts support this clone. In DNA form, the CDR3 reads TGTGCCAGCAGCCAAGATCCCCCTGAAAGCACAGATACGCAGTATTTT. Its protein is CASSQDPPESTDTQYF. V and J are TRBV14 and TRBJ2-3; D ambiguous. The germline V gene has CDR1 SGHDN and CDR2 FVKESK. There are 16 residues in the CDR3. V was shortened by 0 bases and J by 0 bases, with 10 bases between the two germline ends.

This clone was counted only a few times. The rearrangement uses TRBV29-1 and TRBJ2-3, with TRBD2 identical over 9 bases. V shed 0 bases and J 2 bases; nucleotides not matched to a gene: 6. The germline V gene has CDR1 SQVTM and CDR2 ANQGSEA. The CDR3 extends over 16 amino acids. The CDR3 coding sequence is TGCAGCGTTGAAGATCTAGCGGGGTTCCCCACAGATACGCAGTATTTT. This codes for CSVEDLAGFPTDTQYF.

The chain has TRBV30 and TRBJ2-7; D unresolved. V lost 1 base, J lost 9 bases, and 13 bases lay in between. Germline CDR1 reads GTSNPN; CDR2 reads SVGIG (reference sequence). The CDR3 consists of 12 residues. The CDR3 loop reads CAWSGPVGRQYF. The CDR3 DNA reads TGTGCCTGGAGTGGCCCGGTTGGACGGCAGTACTTC.

This clone was observed a single time. This chain uses TRBV2 with TRBJ1-2; 9 nucleotides line up with TRBD1. The CDR3 length is 18 residues. Germline values: CDR1 SNHLY, CDR2 FYNNEI. J gave up 0 bases and V 3 bases, and 11 bases lay outside the gene matches. CDR3 bases: TGTGCCAGCAGTGAGGGACAGGGAATTCTCCTTTCTAACTATGGCTACACCTTC. It encodes CASSEGQGILLSNYGYTF.

This chain connects TRBV7-2 to TRBJ2-3, with D possibly matching TRBD1 (5 bases). The CDR3 totals 16 residues. V was clipped by 4 bases and J by 0 bases, with 14 bases between them. Germline V lookup: CDR1 SGHTA, CDR2 FQGNSA. The CDR3 loop reads CASSWRGRVSTDTQYF. In DNA, the CDR3 is TGTGCCAGCAGCTGGCGTGGCAGGGTGAGCACAGATACGCAGTATTTT.

The chain couples TRBV5-5 to TRBJ2-3; TRBD2 matches at 11 bases. The V gene's germline CDR1 is SGHKS and CDR2 YYEKEE (reference sequence). The ends lost 5 bases at V and 2 bases at J; junction bases unmatched: 4. The CDR3 length is 15 residues. In DNA, the CDR3 is TGTGCCAGCAGTCCGACTAGCGGGGTCACAGATACGCAGTATTTT. Its protein product is CASSPTSGVTDTQYF.

This rearrangement joins TRBV4-1 to TRBJ2-5; perhaps D is TRBD1 or TRBD2 (5 bases each). The CDR3 sequence is 14 residues long. V gave up 0 bases and J gave up 4 bases, with 9 bases separating them. Germline CDR1 and CDR2: MGHRA and YSYEKL. The CDR3 loop reads CASSQDLGVETQYF. CDR3 bases: TGCGCCAGCAGCCAAGATCTGGGGGTAGAGACCCAGTACTTC.

This clone has just a few counts. CDR3 residues: CASGGPMNTEAFF. In DNA form, the CDR3 reads TGTGCCAGCGGTGGACCCATGAACACTGAAGCTTTCTTT. V gene TRBV27 combines with J gene TRBJ1-1; unclear D gene. Germline V gene lookup returns CDR1 MNHEY and CDR2 SMNVEV (reference sequence). V was trimmed by 8 bases and J by 0 bases, leaving 10 bases between them. The CDR3 sequence is 13 residues long.

This chain uses TRBV30 with TRBJ2-3; perhaps TRBD2 as D (6 bases). The CDR3 has 13 amino acids. Germline V gene lookup returns CDR1 GTSNPN and CDR2 SVGIG (reference sequence). V was clipped by 3 bases and J by 5 bases, with 12 bases between them. This chain's CDR3 is CAWSWGVQDTQYF. The CDR3 DNA follows: TGTGCCTGGAGCTGGGGGGTGCAAGATACGCAGTATTTT. The variable domain in full, with the rest retrieved from reference TRBV30 and TRBJ2-3, is SQTIHQWPATLVQPVGSPLSLECTVEGTSNPNLYWYRQAAGRGLQLLFYSVGIGQISSEVPQNLSASRPQDRQFILSSKKLLLSDSGFYLCAWSWGVQDTQYFGPGTRLTVL.

This clone was observed a few times. The chain couples TRBV5-6 to TRBJ1-1; D is uncertain. Looked up from germline, CDR1 is SGHDT and CDR2 is YYEEEE. This CDR3 spans 13 amino acids. V shed 0 bases and J shed 1 base, with 4 bases lying between them. In DNA form, the CDR3 reads TGTGCCAGCAGCTTGGGAACGAACACTGAAGCTTTCTTT. Translated, it gives CASSLGTNTEAFF.

The chain uses TRBV6-1 and TRBJ2-5, with 10 bases identical to TRBD1. The CDR3 covers 15 residues. The V gene's germline CDR1 is MNHNS and CDR2 SASEGT. J gave up 4 bases and V 5 bases, and 7 bases lay outside the gene matches. The CDR3 DNA reads as TGTGCCAGCAGTCTTGTGACAGGGGGCAGAGAGACCCAGTACTTC. Amino acid sequence: CASSLVTGGRETQYF.

The genes are TRBV7-9 and TRBJ1-2; no clear D. The V end was cut by 3 bases, the J end by 6 bases, with 2 bases between. The CDR3 runs 10 residues. Germline CDR1 SEHNR, CDR2 FQNEAQ (reference sequence). DNA for the CDR3: TGTGCCAGCAGCTTCGATGGCTACACCTTC. Protein sequence: CASSFDGYTF.

This clone has just a few counts. This rearrangement joins TRBV6-5 to TRBJ2-2; perhaps TRBD1 as D (5 bases). Trimming left V 5 bases short and J 5 bases short, with 12 bases between. This CDR3 spans 14 amino acids. Germline CDR1 and CDR2: MNHEY and SVGAGI. Here the CDR3 DNA reads TGTGCCAGCAGTGAACTGGACATAACCGGGGAGCTGTTTTTT. Amino acid sequence: CASSELDITGELFF.

The V and J genes are TRBV25-1 and TRBJ1-2, with D perhaps TRBD1 (6 bases). Trimming took 3 bases from V and 4 from J, leaving 12 bases between them. Germline lookup yields CDR1 MGHDK and CDR2 SYGVNS. This CDR3 contains 14 residues. The CDR3 is CASSDPTGSYGYTF. The CDR3 nucleotides are TGTGCCAGCAGTGACCCCACAGGGAGCTATGGCTACACCTTC.

This chain joins TRBV15 and TRBJ2-2; D tentatively fits TRBD1 or TRBD2 (5 bases each). This CDR3 is 16 amino acids long. Germline CDR1 and CDR2: LNHNV and YYDKDF (reference sequence). V lost 6 bases, J lost 6 bases, and 20 bases lay in between. As DNA, the CDR3 is TGTGCCACCAGAAATTCTTCTGGGGGTTTTTCCGGGGAGCTGTTTTTT. Its protein product is CATRNSSGGFSGELFF.

V gene TRBV4-2 combines with J gene TRBJ1-5; the D gene is possibly TRBD1 (5 bases). The CDR3 totals 15 residues. From germline, CDR1 is LGHNA and CDR2 YNFKEQ. The V end was cut by 0 bases, the J end by 6 bases, with 12 bases between. The CDR3 loop reads CASSQDREEGQPQHF. CDR3 coding DNA: TGTGCCAGCAGCCAAGACAGGGAAGAGGGTCAGCCCCAGCATTTT.

This chain connects TRBV30 to TRBJ1-4; TRBD1 is a possible D gene (5 bases). CDR1 and CDR2 from the germline V gene are GTSNPN and SVGIG (reference sequence). The CDR3 runs 12 residues. V lost 1 base and J lost 6, with 6 bases in between. In DNA form, the CDR3 reads TGTGCCTGGAGTGGAGGGGATGAAAAACTGTTTTTT. Its translation is CAWSGGDEKLFF.

There are a few counts of this clone. The chain joins TRBV15 to TRBJ1-4, with D possibly being TRBD1 (6 bases). The germline CDR1 and CDR2 sequences are LNHNV and YYDKDF (reference sequence). Trimming pared 3 bases from V and 1 base from J, leaving 12 bases between. This CDR3 comprises 16 residues. CDR3 DNA sequence: TGTGCCACCAGCAGTTACGCGGACAGAACTAATGAAAAACTGTTTTTT. Its translation is CATSSYADRTNEKLFF.

The chain employs TRBV21-1 and TRBJ1-2; the D call in the table, TRBD1, was not verified against the DNA. TRBV21-1 is noted as a pseudogene. The CDR3 has 12 amino acids. CDR3 bases: TGTGCCAGCAGACGACAGGGGGATGGCTACACCTTC. It yields the protein CASRRQGDGYTF.

As regards this clone: At the DNA level, this CDR3 is encoded by other sequences in the same sample as well. The chain joins TRBV30 to TRBJ1-2; D perhaps matches TRBD1 (5 bases). This CDR3 is 13 amino acids long. From germline, CDR1 is GTSNPN and CDR2 SVGIG (reference sequence). Between the trimmed V and J ends, which lost 0 bases and 2 bases, there was a span of 7 bases. The CDR3 DNA sequence: TGTGCCTGGAGTGTATGGGGGAACTATGGCTACACCTTC. As protein: CAWSVWGNYGYTF.

The genes are TRBV6-5 and TRBJ1-2; weak D call: TRBD1 (5 bases). The V and J ends lost 7 bases and 6 bases respectively, with 15 bases between them. The germline V gene has CDR1 MNHEY and CDR2 SVGAGI. The CDR3 is 13 residues long. The CDR3, as DNA: TGTGCCAGCACCAACGGGGGGTACAATGGCTACACCTTC. Amino acids: CASTNGGYNGYTF.

This clone has just one count. The CDR3 sequence: CASSYLGSREETQYF. In DNA form, the CDR3 reads TGTGCCAGCAGTTATTTGGGATCCAGGGAAGAGACCCAGTACTTC. The genes are TRBV6-5 and TRBJ2-5, with D possibly matching TRBD1 (5 bases). CDR1 MNHEY and CDR2 SVGAGI come from the germline V gene. This CDR3 region has 15 residues. V was cut by 3 bases and J by 3 bases, with 14 bases left in between.

The J gene is TRBJ1-6, the V gene TRBV9; D is undetermined. Trimming removed 0 bases at V and 9 bases at J, with 13 bases between. Germline CDR1 SGDLS, CDR2 YYNGEE. CDR3 size: 15 residues. The CDR3 loop reads CASSVGLGFASPLHF. For the CDR3, the DNA is TGTGCCAGCAGCGTAGGTCTGGGCTTTGCTTCACCCCTCCACTTT.

The V call is TRBV13, the J call TRBJ2-1; TRBD2 aligns across 8 bases. CDR3 size: 14 residues. Germline assignment: CDR1 PRHDT and CDR2 FYEKMQ (reference sequence). J gave up 4 bases and V 8 bases, and 7 bases lay outside the gene matches. The CDR3 sequence is CASGPSGGYNEQFF. The DNA for the CDR3 is TGTGCCAGCGGTCCGAGCGGGGGATACAATGAGCAGTTCTTC.

The table lists this clone with a count of one. The chain has TRBV9 and TRBJ2-1, with 8 bases aligning to TRBD2. Germline CDR1 and CDR2: SGDLS and YYNGEE. J was trimmed by 0 bases and V by 0 bases; bases with no gene match: 5. The CDR3 runs 17 residues. The CDR3 reads CASSVVRSGVSYNEQFF. CDR3 bases: TGTGCCAGCAGCGTAGTACGTAGCGGGGTCTCCTACAATGAGCAGTTCTTC.

This rearrangement joins TRBV27 to TRBJ1-6; D is uncertain. The V gene lost 8 bases and the J gene lost 4 bases, with 6 bases spanning the gap. Germline V gives CDR1 MNHEY, CDR2 SMNVEV (reference sequence). The CDR3 is 12 residues long. CDR3 sequence reads: CASGLYNSPLHF. DNA of the CDR3: TGTGCCAGCGGTCTTTATAATTCACCCCTCCACTTT.

This chain uses TRBV27 with TRBJ1-5; possible D gene TRBD1, 6 bases. Trimming shortened V by 0 bases and J by 7 bases, and 10 bases separated the two germline ends. From germline, CDR1 is MNHEY and CDR2 SMNVEV (reference sequence). There are 14 residues in the CDR3. The CDR3: CASSLSWGRQPQHF. CDR3 sequence (DNA): TGTGCCAGCAGTTTATCGTGGGGGCGGCAGCCCCAGCATTTT.